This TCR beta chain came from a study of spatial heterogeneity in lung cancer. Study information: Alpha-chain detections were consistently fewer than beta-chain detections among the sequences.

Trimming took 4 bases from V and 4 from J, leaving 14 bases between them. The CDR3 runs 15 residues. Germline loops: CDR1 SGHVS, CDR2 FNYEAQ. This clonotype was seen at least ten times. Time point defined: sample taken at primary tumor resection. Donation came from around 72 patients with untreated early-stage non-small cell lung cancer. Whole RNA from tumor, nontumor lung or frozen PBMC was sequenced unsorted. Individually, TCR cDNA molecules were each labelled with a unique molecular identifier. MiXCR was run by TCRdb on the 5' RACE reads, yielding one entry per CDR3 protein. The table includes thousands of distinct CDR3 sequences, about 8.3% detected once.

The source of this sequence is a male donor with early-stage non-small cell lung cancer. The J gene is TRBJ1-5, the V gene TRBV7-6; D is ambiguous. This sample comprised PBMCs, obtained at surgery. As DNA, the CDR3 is TGTGCCAGCAGCTCCTCTGACTCCCTTAATCAGCCCCAGCATTTT. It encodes CASSSSDSLNQPQHF.